This T cell receptor beta chain was found in a study of response to subunit inactivated influenza vaccine. MiXCR was run by TCRdb on the RT-PCR reads, yielding one entry per CDR3 protein. The sample lists about 780,000 distinct CDR3 sequences; around a sixth were seen once. The ends were cut back, 0 bases at V and 11 bases at J, with 9 bases in the middle. CDR3 length: 12 amino acids. In germline, CDR1 is SGHTS, CDR2 YDEGEE. This clonotype has a count of ten or more. Its antigen remains unknown. General study results and limits: The authors offered the suggestion that each seasonal influenza vaccination recruits few new T cells.

Sequences were derived from PBMCs from blood, sampled more than 4 days after vaccination. The rearrangement links TRBV5-8 to TRBJ2-1, with D hard to call. The receptor's source is a man aged 45 to 65 who received an inactivated influenza vaccine. The CDR3 bases are TGTGCCAGCAGCTTGGAACCGAGGAAGCAGTTCTTC. This translates into CASSLEPRKQFF.